One and the same sample provided the 22 T cell receptor beta chains below, sequenced in a study of cytomegalovirus exposure and HLA in healthy donors. PCR primers comprised 60 Vbeta and 13 Jbeta primers. The method was immunoSEQ multiplex PCR; TCRdb's version includes in-frame clones alone and lacks a portion of them. The table lists approximately 150,000 clones, around four fifths of them singletons. Material for sequencing was PBMCs. These receptor sequences come from a man aged 50-60 years in good health and CMV-seropositive.

The chain combines TRBV2 with TRBJ1-6; TRBD1 agrees at 7 bases. This CDR3 is 16 amino acids long. Germline V lookup: CDR1 SNHLY, CDR2 FYNNEI. J gave up 10 bases and V 5 bases, and 14 bases lay outside the gene matches. CDR3 coding DNA: TGTGCCAGCAGTCAAGAATCACCAATGACAGGGTCACCCCTCCACTTT. Translating gives CASSQESPMTGSPLHF. Using reference TRBV2 and TRBJ1-6 for the parts outside the CDR3, the full variable domain is EPEVTQTPSHQVTQMGQEVILRCVPISNHLYFYWYRQILGQKVEFLVSFYNNEISEKSEIFDDQFSVERPDGSNFTLKIRSTKLEDSAMYFCASSQESPMTGSPLHFGNGTRLTVT.

The genes are TRBV4-1 and TRBJ2-3, with 11 bases identical to TRBD2. The CDR3 length is 16 residues. The junction had 9 bases not matched to a gene; V was cut back by 4 bases and J by 6 bases. Germline CDR1 MGHRA, CDR2 YSYEKL. CDR3 sequence: CASSRLSSGGADTQYF. The CDR3 DNA reads TGCGCCAGCAGCCGATTGAGTAGCGGGGGGGCGGATACGCAGTATTTT.

The chain links TRBV18 to TRBJ1-1; D is perhaps TRBD1 (5 bases). The ends were cut back, 3 bases at V and 1 base at J, with 12 bases in the middle. Germline assignment: CDR1 KGHSH and CDR2 LQKENI. This CDR3 is 15 amino acids long. CDR3 amino acids: CASSPDGGGNTEAFF. Written as DNA, the CDR3 is TGTGCCAGCTCACCCGACGGGGGTGGGAACACTGAAGCTTTCTTT.

Worth noting for this clone: Its ends do not fully match the called genes, so a read error is possible. The rearrangement uses TRBV7-9 and TRBJ2-1; D is perhaps TRBD2 (6 bases). The CDR3 sequence is 15 residues long. From germline, CDR1 is SEHNR and CDR2 FQNEAQ (reference sequence). The CDR3 protein is CSSSLVAGSYNEQFF. CDR3 bases: TGTTCCAGCAGCTTAGTTGCGGGGTCCTACAATGAGCAGTTCTTC.

The chain couples TRBV2 to TRBJ2-1, with TRBD2 matching over 11 bases. The length of the CDR3 is 15 residues. With V trimmed by 3 bases and J by 4 bases, 2 bases remained unmatched. The germline V gene encodes CDR1 SNHLY and CDR2 FYNNEI. CDR3 sequence reads: CASSEGLAEYNEQFF. The DNA for the CDR3 is TGTGCCAGCAGTGAGGGACTAGCGGAATACAATGAGCAGTTCTTC. The full variable domain, with the rest looked up from reference TRBV2 and TRBJ2-1, is EPEVTQTPSHQVTQMGQEVILRCVPISNHLYFYWYRQILGQKVEFLVSFYNNEISEKSEIFDDQFSVERPDGSNFTLKIRSTKLEDSAMYFCASSEGLAEYNEQFFGPGTRLTVL.

The chain employs TRBV27 and TRBJ2-5, with a possible D match to TRBD1 (6 bases). CDR3 size: 14 residues. Germline V gene data show CDR1 as MNHEY and CDR2 as SMNVEV (reference sequence). The V and J ends lost 5 bases and 2 bases respectively, with 12 bases between them. DNA of the CDR3: TGTGCCAGCAGTCCGACAGGTCTGCAAGAGACCCAGTACTTC. This sequence encodes CASSPTGLQETQYF.

The genes are TRBV4-1 and TRBJ2-7; D is undetermined. This CDR3 is built from 15 residues. Trimming removed 1 base at V and 1 base at J, with 11 bases between. The germline V gene encodes CDR1 MGHRA and CDR2 YSYEKL. CDR3: CASSQGAAESYEQYF. The CDR3 DNA reads as TGCGCCAGCAGCCAAGGGGCAGCCGAGTCCTACGAGCAGTACTTC.

This clone was recorded only once. The CDR3: CASSPRGGKETQYF. CDR3 coding DNA: TGCGCCAGCAGCCCGAGGGGGGGCAAAGAGACCCAGTACTTC. The genes are TRBV5-1 and TRBJ2-5; tentatively, D is TRBD2 (7 bases). Germline CDR1 SGHRS, CDR2 YFSETQ. Deletions cut 4 bases from V and 3 bases from J, with 13 bases between. The CDR3 is 14 residues long.

The V gene is TRBV30, the J gene TRBJ2-7; 15 bases align to TRBD2. Germline values: CDR1 GTSNPN, CDR2 SVGIG (reference sequence). The CDR3 sequence is 15 residues long. With 6 bases clipped from V and 2 bases from J, the junction kept 5 bases outside the gene matches. The CDR3 region is CACPGLAGGPYEQYF. Written as DNA, the CDR3 is TGTGCCTGCCCCGGACTAGCGGGAGGGCCCTACGAGCAGTACTTC.

The chain couples TRBV7-9 to TRBJ2-5; 10 positions match TRBD1. The CDR3 consists of 14 residues. Germline CDR1 and CDR2: SEHNR and FQNEAQ (reference sequence). The V segment lost 1 base and the J segment 5 bases; nucleotides outside the gene matches: 1. Written as DNA, the CDR3 is TGTGCCAGCAGCTTAGGGACAGGGGGGGAGACCCAGTACTTC. Its translation: CASSLGTGGETQYF.

The chain is built from TRBV27 and TRBJ1-6; tentative D call: TRBD1 (5 bases). The CDR3 is 12 residues long. V lost 2 bases, J lost 16 bases, and 12 bases lay in between. Germline-derived CDR1 and CDR2 are MNHEY and SMNVEV (reference sequence). The CDR3 reads CASSLRAGVLHF. The CDR3 DNA follows: TGTGCCAGCAGTTTAAGGGCGGGGGTTCTCCACTTT.

V usage is TRBV6-1 and J usage is TRBJ2-7, with 7 bases identical to TRBD1. Germline V CDR1 and CDR2: MNHNS, SASEGT. CDR3 length: 13 residues. J was trimmed by 3 bases and V by 6 bases; bases with no gene match: 5. CDR3 protein: CASSQGQFYEQYF. The DNA of the CDR3 is TGTGCCAGCAGCCAGGGACAGTTCTACGAGCAGTACTTC.

This sequence joins TRBV11-2 and TRBJ1-4, with 9 bases that match TRBD1. V was pared by 5 bases and J by 7 bases, with 8 bases of the junction left unmatched. Germline V lookup: CDR1 SGHAT, CDR2 FQNNGV. CDR3 length: 15 residues. Here the CDR3 reads CASSQDRGQGEKLFF. The CDR3 DNA reads TGTGCCAGCAGCCAGGACAGGGGTCAGGGTGAAAAACTGTTTTTT.

V is TRBV5-1 and J is TRBJ2-7; D might be TRBD2 (5 bases). V was shortened by 5 bases and J by 1 base, with 13 bases between the two germline ends. CDR3 length: 14 residues. Looked up from germline, CDR1 is SGHRS and CDR2 is YFSETQ. The CDR3 nucleotides read TGCGCCAGCAGTCCTTTCGGGGAGTCCTACGAGCAGTACTTC. Translated: CASSPFGESYEQYF.

This clone was detected a few times. The V call is TRBV28, the J call TRBJ2-3; 10 bases match TRBD1. The V and J ends lost 3 bases and 6 bases, in that order; junction bases with no gene match: 9. The CDR3 is made up of 16 amino acids. Germline V CDR1 and CDR2: MDHEN, SYDVKM. The CDR3 region has the DNA TGTGCCAGCAGTTTCCGACAGGGGGCCCCTTGGGATACGCAGTATTTT. It is translated as CASSFRQGAPWDTQYF.

The rearrangement joins TRBV28 to TRBJ1-1; 8 nucleotides align to TRBD1. V lost 4 bases, J lost 0 bases, and 4 bases stayed unmatched. Germline values: CDR1 MDHEN, CDR2 SYDVKM. CDR3 length equals 15 residues. In DNA form, the CDR3 reads TGTGCCAGCAGTTCAGGGGGCGAGGTGAACACTGAAGCTTTCTTT. Translation: CASSSGGEVNTEAFF.

The chain employs TRBV7-2 and TRBJ2-5, with 7 bases identical to TRBD1. The junction had 2 bases not matched to a gene; V was cut back by 5 bases and J by 2 bases. There are 13 residues in the CDR3. CDR1 and CDR2 from the germline V gene are SGHTA and FQGNSA. The CDR3, as DNA: TGTGCCAGCAGCCTGGGACAGCAAGAGACCCAGTACTTC. Amino acids: CASSLGQQETQYF.

The V gene is TRBV6-1, the J gene TRBJ2-3, with D perhaps TRBD2 (6 bases). V lost 4 bases to trimming and J lost 6 bases, with 11 bases between them. CDR1 is MNHNS, CDR2 SASEGT, per germline. CDR3 length equals 13 residues. CDR3 protein: CASSVGGSDTQYF. CDR3 sequence (DNA): TGTGCCAGCAGTGTAGGAGGGAGCGATACGCAGTATTTT.

The V gene is TRBV11-3, the J gene TRBJ2-1; 12 bases line up with TRBD2. Germline V gives CDR1 SGHNT, CDR2 YENEEA. CDR3 length equals 15 residues. J was trimmed by 9 bases and V by 4 bases; bases with no gene match: 7. CDR3 in DNA: TGTGCCAGCAGCTCTACGACTAGCGGGGGCTTTGAGCAGTTCTTC. This codes for CASSSTTSGGFEQFF.

In its sample, this clone was seen a few times. This chain links TRBV9 with TRBJ2-6; TRBD2 matches at 7 bases. V lost 2 bases, J lost 1 base, and 0 bases stayed unmatched. The CDR3 is 15 amino acids. CDR1 and CDR2 from the germline V gene are SGDLS and YYNGEE. The CDR3, as DNA: TGTGCCAGCAGCGTGGGAGGGTCTGGGGCCAACGTCCTGACTTTC. It specifies CASSVGGSGANVLTF.

The chain combines TRBV10-3 with TRBJ2-5; the D gene is possibly TRBD2 (6 bases). The CDR3 runs to 14 residues. Germline CDR1 is ENHRY and CDR2 is SYGVKD. Trimming left V 3 bases short and J 2 bases short, with 10 bases between. CDR3 in DNA: TGTGCCATCAGTGAATGGGGGGAACAAGAGACCCAGTACTTC. Translation gives CAISEWGEQETQYF.

The rearrangement joins TRBV7-6 to TRBJ2-7, with 8 bases fitting TRBD2. The germline V gene has CDR1 SGHVS and CDR2 FNYEAQ. Trimming at V came to 3 bases and at J to 2 bases, leaving 3 bases not matched to a gene. The CDR3 is 14 amino acids. The CDR3 DNA reads TGTGCCAGCAGCTTGGGACTAGGTCCCTACGAGCAGTACTTC. Residues: CASSLGLGPYEQYF.